This section outlines one T cell receptor (beta chain) sequence together with its context. Seattle researchers signed up patients amid active infection and tracked them longitudinally. The data stem from a study of blood T cell repertoires in COVID-19. In the study's own analysis: Reference gene primer amplification gave nucleated cell count estimates. Assay: immunoSEQ multiplex PCR; the TCRdb copy retains only in-frame clones and omits some. The V and J calls and clone size were taken over from that table, and D and trimming were inferred from the DNA. The sample lists fewer than 300,000 clones, about 85% occurring once. This CDR3 comprises 16 residues. Germline CDR1 and CDR2: MDHEN and SYDVKM. V lost 2 bases to trimming and J lost 10 bases, with 21 bases between them.

This sequence was found in a human donor with COVID-19, enrolled during active disease. The donor label of this sample is uncertain. The J gene is TRBJ1-5, the V gene TRBV28; D perhaps matches TRBD1 (5 bases). The material sequenced was peripheral blood. This chain's CDR3 is CASSLLGGGSGFPQHF. CDR3 in DNA: TGTGCCAGCAGTTTACTCGGGGGAGGCTCAGGATTCCCCCAGCATTTT.